A selection of T cell receptor beta chains follows, all from one sample in a study of PD-1 blockade in classical Hodgkin lymphoma. Using immunoSEQ multiplex PCR, the repertoire was profiled, and TCRdb retains in-frame clones only, with some absent. The sample lists around 7,500 clones, about 86% occurring once. The sample in question was peripheral blood mononuclear cells (PBMCs), obtained at baseline. The receptors originated from a human donor with classical Hodgkin lymphoma. Each CDR3 is given with its conserved first and last residue. The order of the fields is V gene, J gene, clone size, D gene, CDR3 protein, CDR3 DNA. The D gene is left open where the match is weak. Clone size is not always given. Where it is, it says once, few, many or a class for expanded clones.

TRBV27	TRBJ1-2	-	-	CASSPRGAFSYGYTF	TGTGCCAGCAGTCCCCGCGGGGCTTTTAGCTATGGCTACACCTTC
TRBV5-1	TRBJ2-1	-	-	CASSLGLAGNEQFF	TGCGCCAGCAGCTTGGGTCTAGCTGGTAATGAGCAGTTCTTC
TRBV7-2	TRBJ2-7	-	-	CASTPGYEQYF	TGTGCCAGCACCCCGGGCTACGAGCAGTACTTC
TRBV27	TRBJ2-7	-	-	CASSLSKSYEQYF	TGTGCCAGCAGTTTATCGAAGAGCTACGAGCAGTACTTC
TRBV7-9	TRBJ1-5	once	-	CASSLSGGRRQPQHF	TGTGCCAGCAGCCTCAGCGGGGGGAGGAGACAGCCCCAGCATTTT
TRBV7-9	TRBJ2-1	-	TRBD1	CASSRDRRDEQFF	TGTGCCAGCAGCCGGGACAGAAGAGATGAGCAGTTCTTC
TRBV27	TRBJ1-3	-	-	CASSFDGVSGNTIYF	TGTGCCAGCAGTTTTGATGGGGTCTCGGGAAACACCATATATTTT
TRBV4-1	TRBJ2-7	-	-	CASSQERGVGLYEQYF	TGCGCCAGCAGCCAAGAACGTGGGGTGGGCCTCTACGAGCAGTACTTC
TRBV9	TRBJ2-5	-	TRBD1	CASSVGPGTEVTQYF	TGTGCCAGCAGCGTGGGACCCGGGACAGAGGTGACCCAGTACTTC
TRBV6-1	TRBJ2-7	-	-	CASSQVLYEQYF	TGTGCCAGCAGCCAGGTCCTCTACGAGCAGTACTTC
TRBV9	TRBJ1-4	-	-	CASSVEAGREKLFF	TGTGCCAGCAGCGTAGAGGCAGGGAGGGAAAAACTGTTTTTT
TRBV27	TRBJ2-7	-	TRBD2	CASSLQSSSGSGEQYF	TGTGCCAGCAGTTTACAGTCTTCTAGCGGGTCGGGGGAGCAGTACTTC
TRBV7-3	TRBJ2-7	-	TRBD1	CASSFWGTGGFYEQYF	TGTGCCAGCAGCTTCTGGGGGACAGGGGGCTTCTACGAGCAGTACTTC
TRBV19	TRBJ2-2	few	TRBD1	CASSGTGWTGELFF	TGTGCCAGCTCAGGGACAGGGTGGACCGGGGAGCTGTTTTTT
TRBV6-1	TRBJ2-2	-	-	CASRGPFNTGELFF	TGTGCCAGCAGGGGTCCATTTAACACCGGGGAGCTGTTTTTT
TRBV9	TRBJ1-4	-	-	CASSVGTNEKLFF	TGTGCCAGCAGCGTAGGGACTAATGAAAAACTGTTTTTT
TRBV6-1	TRBJ1-5	-	-	CASSELGQSNQPQHF	TGTGCCAGCAGTGAATTGGGGCAGAGCAATCAGCCCCAGCATTTT
TRBV11-1	TRBJ1-4	-	-	CASSLTGLNEKLFF	TGTGCCAGCAGCTTAACAGGATTGAATGAAAAACTGTTTTTT
TRBV5-1	TRBJ2-1	-	-	CASSPTPGTVNEQFF	TGCGCCAGCAGCCCGACCCCCGGGACGGTCAATGAGCAGTTCTTC
TRBV5-1	TRBJ2-5	-	-	CASSLMGMTETQYF	TGCGCCAGCAGCTTGATGGGGATGACAGAGACCCAGTACTTC
TRBV9	TRBJ2-1	-	-	CASSVASRSRYNEQFF	TGTGCCAGCAGCGTAGCGAGTCGGTCCCGCTACAATGAGCAGTTCTTC
TRBV21-1	TRBJ1-5	-	-	CATARGRPSNQPQHF	TGTGCCACCGCTAGGGGGAGACCTAGCAATCAGCCCCAGCATTTT
TRBV4-1	TRBJ2-1	-	TRBD2	CASFPGVAGSLSYNEQFF	TGCGCCAGCTTCCCCGGAGTAGCGGGGTCCCTCTCCTACAATGAGCAGTTCTTC
TRBV28	TRBJ2-1	-	-	CASRLRTGGNEQFF	TGTGCCAGCAGGCTCCGGACTGGAGGCAATGAGCAGTTCTTC
TRBV9	TRBJ1-4	-	TRBD1	CASSGSGTGWEKLFF	TGTGCCAGCAGCGGCTCCGGGACAGGGTGGGAAAAACTGTTTTTT
TRBV7-6	TRBJ2-7	-	TRBD2	CASSFFSSGSYEQYF	TGTGCCAGCAGCTTCTTTTCTAGCGGCTCCTACGAGCAGTACTTC
TRBV28	TRBJ1-2	-	-	CASSSPGTTRGYTF	TGTGCCAGCAGTTCACCCGGGACCACCAGGGGCTACACCTTC
TRBV7-8	TRBJ2-7	once	-	CASSSRGSSSYEQYF	TGTGCCAGCAGCTCCAGGGGTTCCAGCTCCTACGAGCAGTACTTC
TRBV9	TRBJ2-7	-	-	CASSPGDTESYEQYF	TGTGCCAGCAGCCCGGGGGACACCGAGTCCTACGAGCAGTACTTC
TRBV27	TRBJ2-5	-	-	CASSPQGASTTQYF	TGTGCCAGCAGTCCTCAGGGAGCGTCGACGACCCAGTACTTC
TRBV4-1	TRBJ2-7	-	-	CASSPGPTYEQYF	TGCGCCAGCAGCCCGGGACCGACCTACGAGCAGTACTTC
TRBV7-3	TRBJ2-1	-	-	CASSSTGATHRGNEQFF	TGTGCCAGCAGCTCAACAGGAGCAACCCACCGGGGGAATGAGCAGTTCTTC
TRBV13	TRBJ2-3	large	-	CASSDVRTPSYTDTQYF	TGTGCCAGCAGCGACGTTCGGACACCCAGTTACACAGATACGCAGTATTTT
TRBV19	TRBJ2-3	-	-	CASRPGTPGTDTQYF	TGTGCCAGCAGACCCGGGACTCCGGGCACAGATACGCAGTATTTT
TRBV27	TRBJ2-3	-	-	CASSLSGHPTDTQYF	TGTGCCAGCAGTTTATCGGGACACCCCACAGATACGCAGTATTTT